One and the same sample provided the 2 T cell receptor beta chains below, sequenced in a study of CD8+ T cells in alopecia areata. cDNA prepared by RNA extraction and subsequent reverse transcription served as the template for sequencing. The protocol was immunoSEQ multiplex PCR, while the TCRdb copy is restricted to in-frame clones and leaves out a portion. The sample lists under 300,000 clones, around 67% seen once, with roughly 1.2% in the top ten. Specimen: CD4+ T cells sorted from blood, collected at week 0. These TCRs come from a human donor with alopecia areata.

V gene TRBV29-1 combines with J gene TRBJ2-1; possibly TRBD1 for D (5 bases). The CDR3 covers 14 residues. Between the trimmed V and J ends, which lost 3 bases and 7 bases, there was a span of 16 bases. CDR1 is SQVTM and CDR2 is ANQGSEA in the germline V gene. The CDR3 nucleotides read TGCAGCGTTGATGTGCAGGGTATTTATAATGAGCAGTTCTTC. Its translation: CSVDVQGIYNEQFF.

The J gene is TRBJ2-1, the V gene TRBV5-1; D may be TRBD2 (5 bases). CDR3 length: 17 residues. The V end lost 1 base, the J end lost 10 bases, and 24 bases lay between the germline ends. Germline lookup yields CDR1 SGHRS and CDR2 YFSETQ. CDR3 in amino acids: CASSLLFGQEERTEQFF. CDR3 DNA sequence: TGCGCCAGCAGCTTGCTGTTTGGGCAGGAGGAAAGGACGGAGCAGTTCTTC.